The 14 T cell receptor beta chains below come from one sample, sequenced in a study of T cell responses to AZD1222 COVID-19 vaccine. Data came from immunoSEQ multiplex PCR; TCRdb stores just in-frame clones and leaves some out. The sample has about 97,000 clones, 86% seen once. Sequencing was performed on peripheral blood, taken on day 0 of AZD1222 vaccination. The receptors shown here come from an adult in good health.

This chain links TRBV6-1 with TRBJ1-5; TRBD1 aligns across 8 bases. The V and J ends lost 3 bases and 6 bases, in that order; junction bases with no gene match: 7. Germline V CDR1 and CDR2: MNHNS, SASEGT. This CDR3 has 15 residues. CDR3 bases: TGTGCCAGCAGTGACAGGGGGCAATTAGCTCAGCCCCAGCATTTT. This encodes CASSDRGQLAQPQHF.

In DNA, the CDR3 is TGTGCCTGGAGGGGAACCTACGAGCAGTACTTC. It translates to CAWRGTYEQYF. This chain connects TRBV30 to TRBJ2-7; unclear D gene. The CDR3 totals 11 residues. V was shortened by 3 bases and J by 2 bases, with 5 bases between the two germline ends. CDR1 is GTSNPN, CDR2 SVGIG, per germline (reference sequence).

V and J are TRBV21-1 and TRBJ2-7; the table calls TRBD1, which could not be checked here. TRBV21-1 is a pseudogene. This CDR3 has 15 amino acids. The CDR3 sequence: CASFRDSRSSYEQYF. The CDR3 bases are TGTGCCAGCTTCCGCGACAGCCGTAGCTCCTACGAGCAGTACTTC.

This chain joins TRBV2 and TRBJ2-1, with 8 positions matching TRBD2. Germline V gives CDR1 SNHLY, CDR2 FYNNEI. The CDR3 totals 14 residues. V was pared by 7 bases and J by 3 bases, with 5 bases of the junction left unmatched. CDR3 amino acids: CASNPGGYYNEQFF. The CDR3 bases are TGTGCCAGCAATCCGGGAGGGTACTACAATGAGCAGTTCTTC.

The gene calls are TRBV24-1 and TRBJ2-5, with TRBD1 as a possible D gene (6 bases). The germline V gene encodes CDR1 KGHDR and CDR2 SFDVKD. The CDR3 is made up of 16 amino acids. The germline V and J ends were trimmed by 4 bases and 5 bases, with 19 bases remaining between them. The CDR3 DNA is TGTGCCACCAGTGACCCCCGGGTTGGGGGCTGGGAGACCCAGTACTTC. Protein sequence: CATSDPRVGGWETQYF.

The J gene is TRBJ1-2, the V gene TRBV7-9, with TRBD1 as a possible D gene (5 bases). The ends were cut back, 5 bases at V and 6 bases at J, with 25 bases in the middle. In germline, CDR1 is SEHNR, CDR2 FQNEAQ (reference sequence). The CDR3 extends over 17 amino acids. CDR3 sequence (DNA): TGTGCCAGCAGCCCGACCCGGGTGGGACCTCCATTTCATGGCTACACCTTC. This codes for CASSPTRVGPPFHGYTF. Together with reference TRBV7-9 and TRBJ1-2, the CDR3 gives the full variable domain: DTGVSQNPRHKITKRGQNVTFRCDPISEHNRLYWYRQTLGQGPEFLTYFQNEAQLEKSRLLSDRFSAERPKGSFSTLEIQRTEQGDSAMYLCASSPTRVGPPFHGYTFGSGTRLTVV.

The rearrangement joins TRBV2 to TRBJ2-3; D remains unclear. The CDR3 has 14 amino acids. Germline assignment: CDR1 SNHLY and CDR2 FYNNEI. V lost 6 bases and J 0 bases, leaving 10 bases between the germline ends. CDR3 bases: TGTGCCAGCAGGGTGATTTATAGCACAGATACGCAGTATTTT. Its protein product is CASRVIYSTDTQYF.

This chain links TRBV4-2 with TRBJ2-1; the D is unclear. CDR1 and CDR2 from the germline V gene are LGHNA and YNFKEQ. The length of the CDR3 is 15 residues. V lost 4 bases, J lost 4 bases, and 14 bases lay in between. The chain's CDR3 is CASSPTQTRYNEQFF. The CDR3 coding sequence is TGTGCCAGCAGCCCCACACAAACAAGATACAATGAGCAGTTCTTC.

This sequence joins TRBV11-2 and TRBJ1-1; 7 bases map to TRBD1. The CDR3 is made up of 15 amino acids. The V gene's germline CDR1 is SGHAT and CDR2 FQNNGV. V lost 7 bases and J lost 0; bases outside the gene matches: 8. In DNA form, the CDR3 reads TGTGCCAGCATGTGGGGGGACAGCGTGAACACTGAAGCTTTCTTT. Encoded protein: CASMWGDSVNTEAFF.

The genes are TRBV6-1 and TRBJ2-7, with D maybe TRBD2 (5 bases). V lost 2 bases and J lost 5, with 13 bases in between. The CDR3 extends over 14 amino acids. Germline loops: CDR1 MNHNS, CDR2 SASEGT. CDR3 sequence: CASSEPGEGDEQYF. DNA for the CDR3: TGTGCCAGCAGTGAACCTGGAGAGGGTGACGAGCAGTACTTC.

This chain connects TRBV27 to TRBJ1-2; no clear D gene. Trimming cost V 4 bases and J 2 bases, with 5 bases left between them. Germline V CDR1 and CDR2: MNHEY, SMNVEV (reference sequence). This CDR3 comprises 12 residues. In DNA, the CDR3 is TGTGCCAGCAGTTCCTTCAACTATGGCTACACCTTC. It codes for CASSSFNYGYTF.

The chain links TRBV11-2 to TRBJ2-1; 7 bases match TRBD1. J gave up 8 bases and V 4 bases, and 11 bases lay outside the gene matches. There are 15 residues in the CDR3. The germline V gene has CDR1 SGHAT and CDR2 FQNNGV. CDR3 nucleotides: TGTGCCAGCAGCTATAGAGGGGGCTCTGGGGATGAGCAGTTCTTC. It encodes CASSYRGGSGDEQFF.

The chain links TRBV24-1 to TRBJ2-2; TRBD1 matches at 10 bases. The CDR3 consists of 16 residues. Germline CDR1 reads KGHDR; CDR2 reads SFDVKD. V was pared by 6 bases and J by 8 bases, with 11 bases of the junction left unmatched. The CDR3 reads CATSFIPDRGRGELFF. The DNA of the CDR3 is TGTGCCACCAGTTTTATTCCTGACAGGGGGCGGGGGGAGCTGTTTTTT.

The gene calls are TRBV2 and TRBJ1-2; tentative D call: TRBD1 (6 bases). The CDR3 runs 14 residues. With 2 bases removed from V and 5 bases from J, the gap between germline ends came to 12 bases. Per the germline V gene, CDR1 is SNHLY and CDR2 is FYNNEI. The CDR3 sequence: CASSETRGGYGYTF. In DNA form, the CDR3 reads TGTGCCAGCAGTGAAACCAGGGGCGGGTATGGCTACACCTTC.